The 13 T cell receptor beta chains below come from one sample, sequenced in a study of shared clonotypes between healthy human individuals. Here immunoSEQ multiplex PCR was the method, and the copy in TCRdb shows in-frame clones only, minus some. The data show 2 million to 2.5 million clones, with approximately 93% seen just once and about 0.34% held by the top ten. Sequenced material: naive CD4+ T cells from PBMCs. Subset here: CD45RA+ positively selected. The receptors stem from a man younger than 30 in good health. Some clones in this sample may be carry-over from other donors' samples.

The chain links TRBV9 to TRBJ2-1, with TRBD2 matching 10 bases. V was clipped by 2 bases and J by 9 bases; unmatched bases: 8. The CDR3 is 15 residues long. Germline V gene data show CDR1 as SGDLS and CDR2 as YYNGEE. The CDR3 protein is CASSVGTSERGEQFF. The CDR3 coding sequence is TGTGCCAGCAGCGTCGGGACTAGCGAGAGGGGTGAGCAGTTCTTC.

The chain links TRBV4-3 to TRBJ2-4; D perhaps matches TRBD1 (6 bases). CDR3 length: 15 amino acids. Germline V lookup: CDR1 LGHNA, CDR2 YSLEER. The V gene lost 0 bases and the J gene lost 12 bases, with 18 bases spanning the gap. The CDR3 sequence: CASSQDAGLGTTQYF. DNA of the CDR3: TGCGCCAGCAGCCAAGATGCCGGACTTGGGACAACTCAGTACTTC.

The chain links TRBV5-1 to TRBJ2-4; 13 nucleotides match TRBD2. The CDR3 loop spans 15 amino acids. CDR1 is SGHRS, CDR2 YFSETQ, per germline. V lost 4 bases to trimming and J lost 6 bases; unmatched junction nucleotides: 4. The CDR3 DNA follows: TGCGCCAGCAGCGGACTAGCGGGAGAGGTAAACATTCAGTACTTC. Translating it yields CASSGLAGEVNIQYF.

The CDR3 loop is CASSPGPTVYNEQFF. The CDR3 DNA is TGTGCCAGCAGTCCGGGCCCAACCGTTTACAATGAGCAGTTCTTC. The chain joins TRBV7-3 to TRBJ2-1; D remains unclear. The CDR3 is made up of 15 amino acids. V gave up 6 bases and J gave up 4 bases, with 16 bases separating them. Germline V lookup: CDR1 SGHTA, CDR2 FQGTGA.

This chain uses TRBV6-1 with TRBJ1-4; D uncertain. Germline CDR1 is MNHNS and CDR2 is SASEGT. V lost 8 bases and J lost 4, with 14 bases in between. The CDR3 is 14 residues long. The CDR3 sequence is CASGRRLDNEKLFF. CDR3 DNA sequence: TGTGCCAGCGGAAGGCGTCTCGATAATGAAAAACTGTTTTTT.

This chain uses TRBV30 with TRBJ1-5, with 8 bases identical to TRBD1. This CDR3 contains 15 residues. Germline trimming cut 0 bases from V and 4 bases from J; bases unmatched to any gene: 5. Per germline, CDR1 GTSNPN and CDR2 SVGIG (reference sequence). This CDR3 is CAWSVWTGKNQPQHF. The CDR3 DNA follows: TGTGCCTGGAGTGTATGGACAGGGAAAAATCAGCCCCAGCATTTT.

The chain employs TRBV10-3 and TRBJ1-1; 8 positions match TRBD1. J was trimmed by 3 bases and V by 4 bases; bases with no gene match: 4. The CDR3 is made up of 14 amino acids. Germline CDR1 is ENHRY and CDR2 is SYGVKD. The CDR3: CAISGGQGDTEAFF. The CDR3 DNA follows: TGTGCCATCAGTGGAGGACAGGGCGACACTGAAGCTTTCTTT.

CDR3 sequence reads: CASSSDRGLTEAFF. CDR3 in DNA: TGTGCCAGCAGTTCGGACAGGGGGCTAACTGAAGCTTTCTTT. The gene calls are TRBV28 and TRBJ1-1; TRBD1 aligns across 11 bases. CDR1 and CDR2 (germline): MDHEN, SYDVKM. The CDR3 is made up of 14 amino acids. V was clipped by 4 bases and J by 5 bases; unmatched bases: 3.

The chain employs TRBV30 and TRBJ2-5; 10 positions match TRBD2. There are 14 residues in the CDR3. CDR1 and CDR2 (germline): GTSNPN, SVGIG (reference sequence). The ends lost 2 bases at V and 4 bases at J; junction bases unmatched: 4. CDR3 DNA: TGTGCCTGGAGTTTTCTAGCGGGGGCAGAGACCCAGTACTTC. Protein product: CAWSFLAGAETQYF. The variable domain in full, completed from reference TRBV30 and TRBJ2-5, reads SQTIHQWPATLVQPVGSPLSLECTVEGTSNPNLYWYRQAAGRGLQLLFYSVGIGQISSEVPQNLSASRPQDRQFILSSKKLLLSDSGFYLCAWSFLAGAETQYFGPGTRLLVL.

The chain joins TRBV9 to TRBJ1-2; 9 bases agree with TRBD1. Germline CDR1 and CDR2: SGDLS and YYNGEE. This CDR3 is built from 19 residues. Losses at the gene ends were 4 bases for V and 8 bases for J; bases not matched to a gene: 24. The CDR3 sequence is CASSLPSGDREGRLWGYTF. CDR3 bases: TGTGCCAGCAGCCTACCATCAGGGGACAGGGAGGGGCGCCTATGGGGCTACACCTTC. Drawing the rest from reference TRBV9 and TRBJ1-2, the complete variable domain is DSGVTQTPKHLITATGQRVTLRCSPRSGDLSVYWYQQSLDQGLQFLIQYYNGEERAKGNILERFSAQQFPDLHSELNLSSLELGDSALYFCASSLPSGDREGRLWGYTFGSGTRLTVV.

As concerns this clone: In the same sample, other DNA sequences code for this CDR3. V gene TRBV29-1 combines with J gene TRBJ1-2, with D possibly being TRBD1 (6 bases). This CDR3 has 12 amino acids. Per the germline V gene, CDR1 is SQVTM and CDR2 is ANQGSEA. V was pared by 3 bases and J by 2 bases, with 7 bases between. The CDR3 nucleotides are TGCAGCGTTGAGGACAGCAACTATGGCTACACCTTC. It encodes CSVEDSNYGYTF.

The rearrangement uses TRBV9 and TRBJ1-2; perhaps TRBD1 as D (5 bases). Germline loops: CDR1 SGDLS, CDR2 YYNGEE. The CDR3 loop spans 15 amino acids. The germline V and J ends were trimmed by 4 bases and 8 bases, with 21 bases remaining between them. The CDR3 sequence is CASSPPGVGPEGYTF. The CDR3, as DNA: TGTGCCAGCAGCCCGCCGGGGGTCGGGCCCGAGGGCTACACCTTC.

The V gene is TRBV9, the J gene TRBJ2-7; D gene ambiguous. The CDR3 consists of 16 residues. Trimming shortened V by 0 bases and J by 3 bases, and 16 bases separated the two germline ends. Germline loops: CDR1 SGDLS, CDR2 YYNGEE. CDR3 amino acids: CASSVALGSSFYEQYF. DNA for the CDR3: TGTGCCAGCAGCGTAGCCTTGGGTAGCAGTTTCTACGAGCAGTACTTC.